This TCR beta chain stems from a study of beta chain features in type 1 diabetes. Expressed TCRB transcripts were sequenced because the isolated RNA had all been reverse transcribed beforehand. Sequencing used immunoSEQ multiplex PCR; TCRdb keeps in-frame clones, though not all of them. The sample consists of under 350,000 clones, 8% of them appearing once. This clone was detected a few times. A read error may be the cause here, since a much bigger clone is one base away. The CDR3 consists of 13 residues. V was clipped by 8 bases and J by 2 bases; unmatched bases: 4. Germline-derived CDR1 and CDR2 are SGHNT and YENEEA.

The clonotype originates from a woman aged 18 to 35 in good health. The chain joins TRBV11-3 to TRBJ2-7, with 9 bases matching TRBD1. The specimen was central memory CD4+ T cells from blood. The CDR3: CASGRDRAYEQYF. The CDR3 DNA is TGTGCCAGCGGCCGGGACAGGGCCTACGAGCAGTACTTC. The variable domain in full, completed from reference TRBV11-3 and TRBJ2-7, reads EAGVVQSPRYKIIEKKQPVAFWCNPISGHNTLYWYLQNLGQGPELLIRYENEEAVDDSQLPKDRFSAERLKGVDSTLKIQPAELGDSAVYLCASGRDRAYEQYFGPGTRLTVT.